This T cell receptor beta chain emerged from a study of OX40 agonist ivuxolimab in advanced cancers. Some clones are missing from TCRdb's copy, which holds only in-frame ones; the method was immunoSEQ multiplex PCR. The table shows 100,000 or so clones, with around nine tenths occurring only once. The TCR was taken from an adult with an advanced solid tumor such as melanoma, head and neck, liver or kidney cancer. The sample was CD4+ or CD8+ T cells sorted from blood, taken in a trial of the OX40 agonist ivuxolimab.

The CDR3 sequence is CASSPQDADTQYF. CDR3 nucleotide sequence: TGTGCCAGCTCACCACAGGATGCAGATACGCAGTATTTT. The J gene is TRBJ2-3, the V gene TRBV18; D gene ambiguous. Per the germline V gene, CDR1 is KGHSH and CDR2 is LQKENI. CDR3 length: 13 amino acids. Trimming removed 1 base at V and 4 bases at J, with 6 bases between.